This entry lists 22 T cell receptor beta chains sequenced from one sample in a study of T cells in Graves' hyperthyroidism and ophthalmopathy. Researchers amplified the TCR beta CDR3 regions from RNA transcripts. TCR CDR3 regions were first amplified by RT-PCR with HTBI primers. TCRdb reprocessed the multiplex PCR reads via MiXCR and lists one record per CDR3 protein. The table lists 650,000 to 850,000 distinct CDR3 sequences, around 20% of them singletons, with approximately 15% in the top ten. The sample comprised blood. These receptors were taken from a woman aged 45-59 years with Graves' hyperthyroidism that later progressed to Graves' ophthalmopathy.

The V gene is TRBV19, the J gene TRBJ1-1; no firm D call. In germline, CDR1 is LNHDA, CDR2 SQIVND (reference sequence). The CDR3 is 11 residues long. Trimming stripped 4 bases from V and 6 bases from J, with 6 bases between. CDR3 protein: CASSNGAEAFF. In DNA form, the CDR3 reads TGTGCCAGTAGTAATGGGGCTGAAGCTTTCTTT. Variable domain in full (rest from reference TRBV19 and TRBJ1-1): DGGITQSPKYLFRKEGQNVTLSCEQNLNHDAMYWYRQDPGQGLRLIYYSQIVNDFQKGDIAEGYSVSREKKESFPLTVTSAQKNPTAFYLCASSNGAEAFFGQGTRLTVV.

This clonotype came up many times. The chain carries TRBV18 and TRBJ2-7, with TRBD1 as a possible D gene (5 bases). CDR3 length: 16 residues. Trimming stripped 6 bases from V and 0 bases from J, with 18 bases between. CDR1 and CDR2 from the germline V gene are KGHSH and LQKENI. CDR3: CASSTAPSLSSYEQYF. As DNA, the CDR3 is TGTGCCAGCTCGACAGCCCCAAGTCTATCCTCCTACGAGCAGTACTTC.

V is TRBV12-5 and J is TRBJ2-3, with D maybe TRBD1 (6 bases). CDR3 size: 13 residues. Germline V CDR1 and CDR2: LGHNT, FRNRAP. Trimming shortened V by 2 bases and J by 4 bases, and 7 bases separated the two germline ends. CDR3 sequence (DNA): TGTGCTAGTGGTTTGTGGGGGCCAGATACGCAGTATTTT. This gives the protein CASGLWGPDTQYF.

This clonotype was seen only once. The V gene is TRBV2, the J gene TRBJ2-5, with 7 bases matching TRBD2. Germline V lookup: CDR1 SNHLY, CDR2 FYNNEI. V lost 4 bases and J lost 5; bases outside the gene matches: 4. The CDR3 sequence is 13 residues long. The CDR3 nucleotides are TGTGCCAGCAGTGGAGCGGGACCTGAGACCCAGTACTTC. It yields the protein CASSGAGPETQYF.

This clonotype showed up many times. The rearrangement links TRBV11-2 to TRBJ1-1; D is possibly TRBD1 (5 bases). Germline V CDR1 and CDR2: SGHAT, FQNNGV. V was trimmed by 7 bases and J by 1 base, leaving 10 bases between them. This CDR3 spans 13 amino acids. The CDR3 DNA follows: TGTGCCAGCAACGGACATACGAACACTGAAGCTTTCTTT. This translates into CASNGHTNTEAFF.

This clonotype has at least ten counts. V is TRBV30 and J is TRBJ1-2; D is undetermined. The V gene's germline CDR1 is GTSNPN and CDR2 SVGIG (reference sequence). Trimming removed 2 bases from V and 2 bases from J, with 12 bases in between. The length of the CDR3 is 14 residues. The CDR3 region is CAWSTLGRNYGYTF. The CDR3 DNA reads TGTGCCTGGAGTACCCTCGGCAGGAACTATGGCTACACCTTC.

This clonotype was picked up many times. The J gene is TRBJ2-3, the V gene TRBV5-6, with D maybe TRBD2 (7 bases). The germline V gene encodes CDR1 SGHDT and CDR2 YYEEEE. The CDR3 extends over 15 amino acids. Trimming took 0 bases from V and 4 from J, leaving 12 bases between them. In DNA form, the CDR3 reads TGTGCCAGCAGCTTGGTTCGGGGGGCAGCAGATACGCAGTATTTT. Encoded protein: CASSLVRGAADTQYF.

The chain joins TRBV30 to TRBJ1-6, with a possible D match to TRBD1 (5 bases). The CDR3 runs to 14 residues. The germline CDR1 and CDR2 sequences are GTSNPN and SVGIG (reference sequence). V was cut by 3 bases and J by 6 bases, with 12 bases left in between. The CDR3 DNA reads TGTGCCTGGAGGGCTGGGGCTCGTAATTCACCCCTCCACTTT. Its translation is CAWRAGARNSPLHF.

This clonotype was observed many times. The gene calls are TRBV11-2 and TRBJ2-2; D gene unclear. V was clipped by 0 bases and J by 4 bases, with 6 bases between them. From germline, CDR1 is SGHAT and CDR2 FQNNGV. The CDR3 covers 14 residues. This chain's CDR3 is CASSLDQTTGELFF. The DNA for the CDR3 is TGTGCCAGCAGCTTAGATCAGACCACCGGGGAGCTGTTTTTT.

This clonotype was detected many times. V usage is TRBV3-1 and J usage is TRBJ1-3; the D gene is possibly TRBD1 (5 bases). V shed 0 bases and J shed 5 bases, with 11 bases lying between them. This CDR3 contains 15 residues. Germline V CDR1 and CDR2: LGHDT, YNNKEL (reference sequence). CDR3 nucleotides: TGTGCCAGCAGCCAAGAAGCTGGGGACCGAAACACCATATATTTT. This gives the protein CASSQEAGDRNTIYF.

Only a few counts were recorded for this clonotype. This rearrangement joins TRBV4-2 to TRBJ2-3; possibly TRBD2 for D (5 bases). The CDR3 is 17 residues long. The germline gives CDR1 LGHNA, CDR2 YNFKEQ. Trimming left V 4 bases short and J 1 base short, with 18 bases between. This chain's CDR3 is CASSPSGTGGGTDTQYF. For the CDR3, the DNA is TGTGCCAGCAGCCCCTCCGGCACCGGAGGCGGCACAGATACGCAGTATTTT.

The CDR3 protein is CASGAPANYGYTF. Written as DNA, the CDR3 is TGTGCCAGCGGGGCCCCTGCTAACTATGGCTACACCTTC. The rearrangement uses TRBV6-1 and TRBJ1-2, with D possibly matching TRBD1 (5 bases). The length of the CDR3 is 13 residues. Germline lookup yields CDR1 MNHNS and CDR2 SASEGT. V lost 8 bases, J lost 0 bases, and 10 bases lay in between.

This clonotype showed up just a few times. The CDR3 reads CASSRGGRTRGYNEQFF. The CDR3 DNA reads TGTGCCAGCAGCCGAGGGGGAAGGACTAGGGGTTACAATGAGCAGTTCTTC. The genes are TRBV7-9 and TRBJ2-1, with a weak D call TRBD2 (7 bases). V was shortened by 5 bases and J by 4 bases, with 21 bases between the two germline ends. Per the germline V gene, CDR1 is SEHNR and CDR2 is FQNEAQ (reference sequence). The CDR3 is 17 amino acids.

Ten or more counts support this clonotype. The chain links TRBV12-3 or TRBV12-4 to TRBJ2-3; D is uncertain. The CDR3 extends over 14 amino acids. Trimming cost V 5 bases and J 4 bases, with 13 bases left between them. The CDR3 reads CASSRSSLADTQYF. The CDR3 nucleotides read TGTGCCAGCAGTCGGAGTAGCTTGGCAGATACGCAGTATTTT.

At least ten counts were recorded for this clonotype. This rearrangement joins TRBV5-1 to TRBJ2-3; D is undetermined. CDR1 SGHRS and CDR2 YFSETQ come from the germline V gene. V was shortened by 2 bases and J by 0 bases, with 13 bases between the two germline ends. The CDR3 runs 16 residues. The CDR3 reads CASSLVSSVSTDTQYF. CDR3 nucleotides: TGCGCCAGCAGCTTAGTTTCCAGCGTTAGCACAGATACGCAGTATTTT.

This clonotype has just a few counts. CDR3 DNA: TGTGCCAGCAGCTTAGTCCCTAGCGACGGCAAAAACATTCAGTACTTC. Amino acids: CASSLVPSDGKNIQYF. The chain recombines TRBV7-9 with TRBJ2-4; D possibly corresponds to TRBD2 (6 bases). CDR3 length: 16 residues. Germline CDR1 SEHNR, CDR2 FQNEAQ (reference sequence). V was pared by 1 base and J by 3 bases, with 13 bases between.

This clonotype came up a few times. The chain couples TRBV7-9 to TRBJ1-2, with TRBD1 matching 8 bases. There are 17 residues in the CDR3. Germline CDR1 reads SEHNR; CDR2 reads FQNEAQ (reference sequence). Trimming removed 2 bases from V and 8 bases from J; junction bases left unmatched: 16. In DNA, the CDR3 is TGTGCCAGCAGCTTATCCCCAATGACAGGGGATGTGGAAGGCTACACCTTC. Its protein is CASSLSPMTGDVEGYTF.

This clonotype was picked up a small number of times. The chain couples TRBV2 to TRBJ1-2, with unresolved D. V lost 5 bases and J 3 bases, leaving 16 bases between the germline ends. The CDR3 runs 15 residues. The germline CDR1 and CDR2 sequences are SNHLY and FYNNEI. The CDR3 spells CASSSQVGFHYGYTF. The CDR3 DNA reads as TGTGCCAGCAGTTCCCAAGTAGGGTTCCACTATGGCTACACCTTC.

The sample holds many counts of this clonotype. V gene TRBV5-5 combines with J gene TRBJ1-5; possibly TRBD1 for D (6 bases). The CDR3 consists of 17 residues. The V gene's germline CDR1 is SGHKS and CDR2 YYEKEE (reference sequence). V lost 0 bases and J 0 bases, leaving 13 bases between the germline ends. The chain's CDR3 is CASSLEGGGVSNQPQHF. The CDR3 DNA sequence: TGTGCCAGCAGCTTGGAGGGGGGCGGTGTTAGCAATCAGCCCCAGCATTTT.

This clonotype was detected ten times or more. The rearrangement joins TRBV18 to TRBJ1-1; D remains unclear. This CDR3 spans 13 amino acids. Trimming took 8 bases from V and 0 from J, leaving 10 bases between them. Germline loops: CDR1 KGHSH, CDR2 LQKENI. The CDR3 DNA reads TGTGCCAGCCTCGACAAGATGAACACTGAAGCTTTCTTT. It yields the protein CASLDKMNTEAFF.

A remark on this clonotype: A much larger clonotype is one base distant, so this may be a read error. The rearrangement uses TRBV27 and TRBJ1-2; possibly TRBD1 for D (5 bases). Germline values: CDR1 MNHEY, CDR2 SMNVEV (reference sequence). This CDR3 contains 13 residues. V gave up 8 bases and J gave up 5 bases, with 15 bases separating them. The CDR3 DNA follows: TGTGCCAGCCGGGACGGGGGAGCATATGGCTACACCTTC. Translating it yields CASRDGGAYGYTF.

The gene calls are TRBV20-1 and TRBJ1-5; D might be TRBD1 (5 bases). The length of the CDR3 is 14 residues. In germline, CDR1 is DFQATT, CDR2 SNEGSKA (reference sequence). Trimming left V 5 bases short and J 10 bases short, with 21 bases between. This CDR3 is CSACYSRGVGPQHF. The CDR3 DNA sequence: TGCAGTGCTTGCTACTCGCGGGGGGTTGGCCCCCAGCATTTT.